Presented here are 13 T cell receptor beta chains from one specimen sequenced in a study of cytomegalovirus exposure and HLA in healthy donors. PCR was performed using 60 Vbeta and 13 Jbeta primers. The assay was immunoSEQ multiplex PCR, and TCRdb's table has in-frame clones only and misses some. This listing includes fewer than 250,000 clones. Sequencing input: PBMCs. These receptors all stem from a woman in her 30s in good health and CMV-seropositive.

The rearrangement uses TRBV5-4 and TRBJ2-3; weak D call: TRBD2 (6 bases). Germline values: CDR1 SGHNT, CDR2 YYREEE (reference sequence). The CDR3 has 14 residues. V was trimmed by 6 bases and J by 4 bases, leaving 15 bases between them. Here the CDR3 DNA reads TGTGCCAGCACCCCTGGGTTAGCGGCAGATACGCAGTATTTT. As protein: CASTPGLAADTQYF.

The V gene is TRBV15, the J gene TRBJ1-6, with unresolved D. Per germline, CDR1 LNHNV and CDR2 YYDKDF (reference sequence). This CDR3 has 14 amino acids. With 0 bases removed from V and 5 bases from J, the gap between germline ends came to 5 bases. CDR3 loop: CATSRDRDNSPLHF. The DNA of the CDR3 is TGTGCCACCAGCAGAGATCGGGATAATTCACCCCTCCACTTT.

This chain uses TRBV29-1 with TRBJ2-3; 12 positions agree with TRBD1. V dropped 6 bases and J dropped 5; count of bases not matched to a gene: 6. CDR3 length: 14 residues. CDR1 and CDR2 from the germline V gene are SQVTM and ANQGSEA. The CDR3 DNA follows: TGCAGCGTAGCCGGGACAGGGGGCGGAGATACGCAGTATTTT. Translated: CSVAGTGGGDTQYF.

The V gene is TRBV18, the J gene TRBJ2-2; TRBD1 matches at 8 bases. CDR1 and CDR2 from the germline V gene are KGHSH and LQKENI. This CDR3 has 14 amino acids. V was clipped by 6 bases and J by 4 bases; unmatched bases: 4. CDR3 in DNA: TGTGCCAGCTCTGCAGGGGGCGCCACCGGGGAGCTGTTTTTT. Its protein is CASSAGGATGELFF.

The gene calls are TRBV5-6 and TRBJ2-2; the match to TRBD2 covers 7 bases. The CDR3 spans 16 residues. The trim removed 2 bases at V and 1 base at J, leaving 5 bases unmatched. Germline assignment: CDR1 SGHDT and CDR2 YYEEEE. CDR3 in DNA: TGTGCCAGCAGCTTTAGCCCGGGGGGGAACACCGGGGAGCTGTTTTTT. It is translated as CASSFSPGGNTGELFF.

The V gene is TRBV4-1, the J gene TRBJ2-5; 7 bases align to TRBD2. The CDR3 length is 15 residues. Trimming at V came to 5 bases and at J to 2 bases, leaving 8 bases not matched to a gene. Germline lookup yields CDR1 MGHRA and CDR2 YSYEKL. This CDR3 is CASSYGTTEQETQYF. The CDR3 DNA reads TGCGCCAGCAGCTATGGGACTACCGAACAAGAGACCCAGTACTTC.

The J gene is TRBJ2-6, the V gene TRBV29-1; 9 bases fit TRBD1. With V trimmed by 7 bases and J by 0 bases, 13 bases remained unmatched. The germline CDR1 and CDR2 sequences are SQVTM and ANQGSEA. The CDR3 length is 18 residues. Written as DNA, the CDR3 is TGCAGCGCCTGGGGACAGGGCCACACCAACTCTGGGGCCAACGTCCTGACTTTC. Residues: CSAWGQGHTNSGANVLTF.

This chain connects TRBV5-1 to TRBJ2-7; 9 nucleotides match TRBD2. Looked up from germline, CDR1 is SGHRS and CDR2 is YFSETQ. J was trimmed by 6 bases and V by 4 bases; bases with no gene match: 11. The CDR3 is 15 amino acids. CDR3 protein: CASSPGLASEGEQYF. The CDR3 DNA follows: TGCGCCAGCAGCCCGGGACTAGCCAGCGAGGGCGAGCAGTACTTC.

The chain uses TRBV18 and TRBJ2-7, with D possibly matching TRBD1 (6 bases). The germline V gene encodes CDR1 KGHSH and CDR2 LQKENI. Trimming took 6 bases from V and 1 from J, leaving 13 bases between them. This CDR3 contains 14 residues. The CDR3 sequence: CASSQYRDSYEQYF. CDR3 DNA sequence: TGTGCCAGCTCGCAATACAGGGATTCCTACGAGCAGTACTTC.

The J gene is TRBJ2-3, the V gene TRBV25-1; 8 bases map to TRBD2. V gave up 0 bases and J gave up 2 bases; unmatched junction bases: 10. The CDR3 contains 18 residues. From germline, CDR1 is MGHDK and CDR2 SYGVNS. The CDR3 bases are TGTGCCAGCAGTGAATATACGGCCAGCGGGGGTTCCACAGATACGCAGTATTTT. It codes for CASSEYTASGGSTDTQYF.

The chain carries TRBV7-2 and TRBJ2-7; 11 nucleotides agree with TRBD2. Germline-derived CDR1 and CDR2 are SGHTA and FQGNSA. The V gene end was trimmed by 5 bases and the J gene end by 6 bases; junction bases not matched to a gene: 9. CDR3 size: 15 residues. The CDR3 nucleotides are TGTGCCAGCAGCCGTAGGGGACTAGCGGTAAGCGAGCAGTACTTC. Its translation is CASSRRGLAVSEQYF.

The chain combines TRBV19 with TRBJ1-1; TRBD1 matches 7 bases. CDR1 and CDR2 (germline): LNHDA, SQIVND (reference sequence). The J segment lost 3 bases and the V segment lost 10 bases, leaving 8 bases of the junction unmatched. CDR3 size: 13 residues. The CDR3 DNA reads TGTGCCACGAAGGAGGGGGCCTACACTGAAGCTTTCTTT. Amino acids: CATKEGAYTEAFF. The variable domain in full, completed from reference TRBV19 and TRBJ1-1, reads DGGITQSPKYLFRKEGQNVTLSCEQNLNHDAMYWYRQDPGQGLRLIYYSQIVNDFQKGDIAEGYSVSREKKESFPLTVTSAQKNPTAFYLCATKEGAYTEAFFGQGTRLTVV.

This rearrangement joins TRBV4-3 to TRBJ2-6, with TRBD2 as a possible D gene (6 bases). Deletions cut 0 bases from V and 4 bases from J, with 10 bases between. The CDR3 loop spans 16 amino acids. The germline V gene encodes CDR1 LGHNA and CDR2 YSLEER. The DNA for the CDR3 is TGCGCCAGCAGCCAAGAAAGGGACTCCGGGGCCAACGTCCTGACTTTC. Protein sequence: CASSQERDSGANVLTF.